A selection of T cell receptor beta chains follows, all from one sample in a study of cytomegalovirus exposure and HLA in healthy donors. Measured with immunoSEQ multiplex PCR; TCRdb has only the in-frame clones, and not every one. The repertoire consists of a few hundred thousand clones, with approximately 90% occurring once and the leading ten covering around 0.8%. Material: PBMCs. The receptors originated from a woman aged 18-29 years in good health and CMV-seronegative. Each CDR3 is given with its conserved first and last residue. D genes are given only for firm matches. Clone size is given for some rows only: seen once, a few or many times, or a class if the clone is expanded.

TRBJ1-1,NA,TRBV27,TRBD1,TGTGCCAGCAGTTTGATAACAGGGGGGACTGAAGCTTTCTTT,CASSLITGGTEAFF
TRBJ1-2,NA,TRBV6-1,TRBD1,TGTGCCAGCAGTGGGCAAGTCGGGACAGGGGGATCAAGCTATGGCTACACCTTC,CASSGQVGTGGSSYGYTF
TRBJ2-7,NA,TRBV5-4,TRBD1,TGTGCCAGCAGCAAGGACAGGGGCGCCTACGAGCAGTACTTC,CASSKDRGAYEQYF
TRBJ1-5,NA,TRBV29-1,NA,TGCAGCGTTGGGACAGTTCGGAATCAGCCCCAGCATTTT,CSVGTVRNQPQHF
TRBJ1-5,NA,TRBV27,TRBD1,TGTGCCAGCAGTTTACAGGGGGCAGGACAGCCCCAGCATTTT,CASSLQGAGQPQHF
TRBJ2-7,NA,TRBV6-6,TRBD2,TGTGCCAGCAGTTATTTGAGCGGGAGAGTCCACGAGCAGTACTTC,CASSYLSGRVHEQYF
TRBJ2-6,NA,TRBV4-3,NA,TGCGCCAGCAGCCAAGCCAGCTCTGGGGCCAACGTCCTGACTTTC,CASSQASSGANVLTF
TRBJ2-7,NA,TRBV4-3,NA,TGCGCCAGCAGCCAAGGCCATCCCGGGGCCTACGAGCAGTACTTC,CASSQGHPGAYEQYF
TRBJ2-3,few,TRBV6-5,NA,TGTGCCATCAAATTCGGGAGTTTGGAAACAGATACGCAGTATTTT,CAIKFGSLETDTQYF
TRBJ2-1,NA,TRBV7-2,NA,TGTGCCAGCAGCTTAGCGCCGGGATCGTTCAATGAGCAGTTCTTC,CASSLAPGSFNEQFF
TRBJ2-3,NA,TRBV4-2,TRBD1,TGTGCCAGCAGCCAAGGGGATACAGGGGGCGGTGGAGATACGCAGTATTTT,CASSQGDTGGGGDTQYF
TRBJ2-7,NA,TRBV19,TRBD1,TGTGCCAGTAGTTTCTCAGGGGGCTACGAGCAGTACTTC,CASSFSGGYEQYF
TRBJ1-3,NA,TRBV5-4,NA,TGTGCCAGCAGCTTGCAGGGGACCTCTGGAAACACCATATATTTT,CASSLQGTSGNTIYF
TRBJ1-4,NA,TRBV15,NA,TGTGCCACCAGCAGAGAGGCAGCCGGACAGTTCCGAAAACTGTTTTTT,CATSREAAGQFRKLFF
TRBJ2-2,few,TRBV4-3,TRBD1,TGCGCCAGCAGCGACGACAGGGGGCGTAACGGGGAGCTGTTTTTT,CASSDDRGRNGELFF